This T cell receptor (beta chain) is drawn from a study of blood T cell repertoires in COVID-19. Study at large: Samples of COVID-19 (acute and convalescent) were obtained from the United States, Italy and Spain.

As handled by the study authors: Estimates of nucleated cell counts were drawn from the amplification of reference gene primers. The assay was immunoSEQ multiplex PCR, and TCRdb's table has in-frame clones only and misses some. The V and J calls and the clone size are those of that table, but D and trimming were determined from the DNA. The sample lists 50,000 to 75,000 clones, more than 60% occurring once. Trimming took off 0 bases at V and 7 bases at J, with 10 bases between the two ends. The CDR3 runs 13 residues. Looked up from germline, CDR1 is LGHDT and CDR2 is YNNKEL (reference sequence). This chain uses TRBV3-1 (or the pseudogene TRBV3-2) with TRBJ2-7; a possible D gene is TRBD2 (5 bases). The sequence was collected from a woman aged 50 to 60 with active or convalescent COVID-19. Sequenced sample: peripheral blood. The DNA of the CDR3 is TGTGCCAGCAGCCAAGATCGAGGGAGAGAGCAGTACTTC. The encoded protein is CASSQDRGREQYF.